This T cell receptor beta chain stems from a study of cytomegalovirus exposure and HLA in healthy donors (dated by TCRdb to about 2017). At the level of the whole study: An earlier analysis of roughly 570 of the donors reported 276 Gb of sequence data and around 110 million unique TCR beta sequences obtained from approximately 180 million T cells. About 330 gigabases of sequencing data and roughly 81 million unique TCR sequences made up an early release that covered roughly 670 HLA-typed donors. Of the roughly 420 genotyped donors, 75% to 85% were placed in the genetic ancestry cluster associated with self-reported Caucasian donors. The study aimed to test whether signatures of past pathogen exposure could be identified by cataloging public T cell receptors. The study profiled the T cell repertoires of 666 subjects by immunosequencing and related them to cytomegalovirus serostatus. In addition to the first cohort of roughly 670 subjects, a separate validation cohort of some 120 different subjects was used. High-throughput TCR immunosequencing, statistical association of individual TCRs with disease status, and machine learning were combined to predict cytomegalovirus infection status. A later analysis re-examined previously published TCR beta repertoires from more than 650 donors and added high-resolution HLA genotyping to investigate patterns of TCR occurrence. Rather than drawing on any new phenotypic data, the later analysis identified candidate immune exposures from TCR beta sequences and the way those sequences occurred across donors. In an earlier analysis of a few hundred of the donors, high-throughput TCR beta sequencing was used to judge whether each TCR beta V gene segment behaved as functional or pseudogenic. Alongside the repertoire data, information on donor age, sex, ethnicity and CMV serostatus was compiled. Genome-wide SNP genotypes for about three fifths of the roughly 670 donors were used in a later genetic analysis, which treated that subset as a discovery cohort. Every repertoire in the discovery cohort had been generated on one and the same sequencing platform. HLA typing included class I and class II loci at four-digit resolution. Typing coverage varied by locus: roughly 620-630 donors for A, B, C, DRB1 and DQB1; roughly 500 for DQA1; over 600 for DPA1; around 490 for DPB1. Because of strong linkage in the cohort, five DR-DQ haplotypes were treated as single units for association and clustering. On average, 235,054 unique TCR beta nucleotide sequences were sequenced per donor among 398 genotyped donors of the cohort, with around 19% of those sequences being non-productive. Here is what the overall study found, with its caveats: In a later analysis, the rate of TCR association differed among HLA loci, with DRB1 alleles having the most associated TCRs and HLA-C alleles having the fewest. Compared with equally common non-associated chains, HLA-associated TCR beta chains in a later analysis were more clonally expanded and had lower generation probabilities. While some public TCRs were present in many individuals, most TCR sequences turned up only very rarely across donors. A total of about 150 TCR beta chains were listed by the study as associated with cytomegalovirus. According to a later analysis, most CMV-associated TCR beta chains appeared to be HLA-restricted, and the HLA associations seemed to be driven largely by CMV exposure. Because counts were too low, roughly 17 rarely observed V segments, including chromosome 9 orphons, were left out of the earlier analysis of some 640 of the donors. Sequencing depth was assumed to be roughly uniform across donors in the presence/absence analyses, though that assumption may not hold. In a later genetic analysis, fewer N-insertions in productive TCRs were reported among donors in an Asian-associated ancestry cluster than the roughly 700-donor mean. The classifier was reported to diagnose cytomegalovirus status with high specificity and sensitivity in both the original cohort and the validation cohort. In an earlier analysis of about 540 of the donors, most TCR beta V segments were observed in productive rearrangements about 87% or about 30% of the time, broadly matching IMGT annotations. Because HLA typing was unavailable for some donors at each locus, only the typed subset was used in association tests. Assigning TCR associations to individual alleles was difficult when HLA alleles, especially DR and DQ, strongly co-occurred. A few of the identified cytomegalovirus-associated TCR beta chains were confirmed in vitro to be specific for cytomegalovirus antigens. Immune exposure information for the cohort was limited to CMV serostatus. Only TCR beta chains were sequenced in this cohort, and the absence of alpha or paired-chain data limited detectable features. A later analysis associated 16,951 TCR beta sequences with specific HLA alleles at a false discovery rate of 0.05. The authors suggested that the approach could potentially be extended to other disease states and immunological phenotypes. A further reported finding was that TCR beta sequences accurately predicted the HLA-A and HLA-B alleles for most subjects in the first cohort. In a later genetic analysis, a missense DCLRE1C variant was associated with V-gene and J-gene trimming of TCR beta chains, and the association was replicated in an independent cohort. A group of highly shared sequence variants was considered likely to be a technical artifact of the sequencing pipeline. Linkage disequilibrium might explain the correlated functional status among segregating V segments, but an unknown experimental factor could not be excluded. A later analysis reported that several top co-occurrence clusters appeared linked to parvovirus B19, influenza, CMV and Epstein-Barr virus.

In total, 630 or so healthy bone marrow donors made up the cohort. At the time of sampling, all cohort members were nominally healthy, though unrecorded immune exposures were likely present. The donor was CMV seropositive and was included in the group of about 290 seropositive cohort members. Every donor gave a peripheral blood sample, and the peripheral blood mononuclear cells from that sample were used for TCR beta sequencing. The Qiagen DNeasy Blood Extraction Kit was used to extract genomic DNA from the blood cell samples. On this clone itself: What antigen it recognizes has not been identified. There are no base qualities to consult, and no much larger clone falls within one base.

Libraries were built with the immunoSEQ multiplex PCR assay. For the multiplex PCR, a mixture combining 60 forward primers for TCR Vbeta segments and 13 reverse primers for TCR Jbeta segments was used. The CDR3 region of rearranged TCR beta genes was amplified from genomic DNA by a multiplex PCR assay. On the Illumina HiSeq System, the amplified TCR beta libraries were sequenced as 87-base-pair reads. The published analysis was carried out like this. In a later analysis, some 80 million unique TCR beta chains were counted across the 500 to 850 repertoires, and some 10 million of these chains were shared by at least two donors. A nearest-neighbor algorithm error-corrected the raw reads and collapsed the reads into unique sequences, merging closely related sequences to remove PCR and sequencing errors. CDR3 sequences were aligned to IMGT reference sequences to assign V, D and J gene segments. For a sequence to be retained, a match of at least six nucleotides to both a V gene segment and a J gene segment was required. A rearrangement counted as productive if the CDR3 had no stop codons and remained in frame with V and J, and every other rearrangement counted as non-productive. CDR3 was defined according to IMGT convention as the region running from the second conserved V-encoded cysteine to the conserved J-encoded phenylalanine. The earlier analysis of more than 450 of the donors excluded sequences that lacked an unambiguous match to a single V gene segment. An earlier analysis of around 600 of the donors classified V segments as functional when productive rearrangements were above 56.7% and as segregating when the standard deviation between donors was above 5%. A statistical classification framework was built to diagnose cytomegalovirus status from the catalog of TCR beta chain sequences. In a later analysis, V and J genes were assigned by comparing TCR nucleotide sequences against IMGT/GENE-DB human TR gene sequences. A later analysis assigned CDR3 sequences and most-parsimonious VDJ recombination scenarios with the TCRdist pipeline. In a later analysis, each TCR beta chain was defined by its CDR3 amino acid sequence together with its V-gene family, and reads lacking a unique V-gene family were excluded. In a later analysis, fewer than 650 highly shared, low-generation-probability nucleotide sequences were removed to address suspected cross-contamination and a sequencing artifact. In a later analysis, a clonal expansion index was calculated for each public chain from normalized within-repertoire ranks of inferred template counts. Generation probabilities in a later analysis came from a VDJ recombination model fitted to out-of-frame rearrangements, and those results were checked against IGoR. In a later analysis, TCR-TCR, TCR-HLA and TCR-CMV co-occurrence was scored with hypergeometric tests, and a repertoire-size bias correction was applied to TCR pairs. In a later analysis, false discovery rates were estimated by permuting HLA or CMV assignments 20 times. In a later analysis, co-occurring TCRs were grouped with DBSCAN, and TCRdist sequence similarity was added when clustering was performed within HLA-allele-positive subsets. Co-occurrence clustering excluded repertoires with fewer than 30,000 or more than 120,000 public chains, plus five with anomalous nucleotide sharing. TCRdb re-hosts the immuneACCESS table, in-frame sequences only. Its copies lack some clones; in the studies checked, an unresolved V gene accounts for under half of them, and the cause for the rest is not known. The DNA gave D and trimming, while V, J and clone size come from that table. For this sample the table gives some 140,000 clones, of which roughly 80% were detected only once. Roughly 10% of the sample comes from the top ten.

This clonotype originated in a woman between 50 and 59 years old in good health and CMV-seropositive. Sequencing was performed on PBMCs.

CDR3 reads: CAGTEEGVAGEAFF. The DNA sequence is TGTGCCGGTACGGAGGAGGGGGTAGCGGGTGAAGCTTTCTTT. This chain joins TRBV6-5 to TRBJ1-1; the D region possibly corresponds to TRBD1 (6 bases align). The CDR3 contains 14 residues, cysteine and phenylalanine counted. Only CDR3 DNA remains: 42 bases, in frame from the first base. Cut back by 11 bases and 7 bases, the V and J ends lie 23 bases apart. Reading the germline V gene gives CDR1 MNHEY and CDR2 SVGAGI.